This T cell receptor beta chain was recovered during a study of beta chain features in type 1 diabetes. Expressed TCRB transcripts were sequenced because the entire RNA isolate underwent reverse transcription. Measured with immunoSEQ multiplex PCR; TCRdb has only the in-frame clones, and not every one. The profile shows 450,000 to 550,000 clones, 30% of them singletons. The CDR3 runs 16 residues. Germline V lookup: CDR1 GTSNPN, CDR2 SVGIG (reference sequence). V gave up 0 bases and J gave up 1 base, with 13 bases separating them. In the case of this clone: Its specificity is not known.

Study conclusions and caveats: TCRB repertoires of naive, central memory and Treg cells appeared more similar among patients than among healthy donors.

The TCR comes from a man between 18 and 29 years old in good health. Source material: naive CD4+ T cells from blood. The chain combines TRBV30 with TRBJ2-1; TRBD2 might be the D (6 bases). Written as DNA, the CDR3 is TGTGCCTGGAGTGTACTCGGGGGAGGTTCCTACAATGAGCAGTTCTTC. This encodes CAWSVLGGGSYNEQFF.